These 18 T cell receptor beta chains were sequenced from one sample in a study of cytomegalovirus exposure and HLA in healthy donors. The study ran its PCR with 60 Vbeta and 13 Jbeta primers. The method was immunoSEQ multiplex PCR; TCRdb's version includes in-frame clones alone and lacks a portion of them. The repertoire has around 82,000 clones, about four fifths of them found once; the top ten carry 5.5%. Sequenced input: PBMCs. These receptors were taken from a male donor in good health and CMV-seropositive.

The rearrangement uses TRBV28 and TRBJ2-7, with a tentative D call TRBD2 (5 bases). There are 14 residues in the CDR3. Trimming took off 6 bases at V and 5 bases at J, with 17 bases between the two ends. From germline, CDR1 is MDHEN and CDR2 SYDVKM. The CDR3 reads CASSRTPGMNEQYF. DNA of the CDR3: TGTGCCAGCAGCCGGACCCCGGGGATGAACGAGCAGTACTTC.

Points on this clone: The same CDR3 arises from other DNA sequences in this sample as well. The chain uses TRBV5-1 and TRBJ2-5, with 7 positions matching TRBD1. This CDR3 has 14 residues. The germline V gene has CDR1 SGHRS and CDR2 YFSETQ. J gave up 4 bases and V 0 bases, and 3 bases lay outside the gene matches. CDR3 sequence reads: CASSLAPGGETQYF. The CDR3 DNA follows: TGCGCCAGCAGCTTGGCCCCAGGGGGAGAGACCCAGTACTTC. Variable domain in full (rest from reference TRBV5-1 and TRBJ2-5): KAGVTQTPRYLIKTRGQQVTLSCSPISGHRSVSWYQQTPGQGLQFLFEYFSETQRNKGNFPGRFSGRQFSNSRSEMNVSTLELGDSALYLCASSLAPGGETQYFGPGTRLLVL.

This rearrangement joins TRBV15 to TRBJ2-5; a weak D match, TRBD1 (6 bases). The germline V and J ends were trimmed by 1 base and 3 bases, with 12 bases remaining between them. In germline, CDR1 is LNHNV, CDR2 YYDKDF (reference sequence). The CDR3 sequence is 15 residues long. CDR3 coding DNA: TGTGCCACCAGCAGAGCGGGACATGCCGAAGAGACCCAGTACTTC. Its translation: CATSRAGHAEETQYF.

The chain combines TRBV4-1 with TRBJ2-2; 9 bases are shared with TRBD2. Per germline, CDR1 MGHRA and CDR2 YSYEKL. The CDR3 runs to 14 residues. With V trimmed by 4 bases and J by 5 bases, 2 bases remained unmatched. CDR3 sequence reads: CASSPTSGTGELFF. The DNA for the CDR3 is TGCGCCAGCAGCCCAACTAGCGGGACCGGGGAGCTGTTTTTT.

V is TRBV5-1 and J is TRBJ2-7; 7 bases map to TRBD2. The CDR3 is made up of 17 amino acids. Losses at the gene ends were 2 bases for V and 1 base for J; bases not matched to a gene: 12. Germline-derived CDR1 and CDR2 are SGHRS and YFSETQ. DNA for the CDR3: TGCGCCAGCAGCTTTAACGGGGGGACTGATTCTTCCTACGAGCAGTACTTC. As protein: CASSFNGGTDSSYEQYF. The complete variable domain, with remaining parts taken from reference TRBV5-1 and TRBJ2-7, reads KAGVTQTPRYLIKTRGQQVTLSCSPISGHRSVSWYQQTPGQGLQFLFEYFSETQRNKGNFPGRFSGRQFSNSRSEMNVSTLELGDSALYLCASSFNGGTDSSYEQYFGPGTRLTVT.

This chain links TRBV4-2 with TRBJ2-7, with 10 positions matching TRBD2. The germline V gene encodes CDR1 LGHNA and CDR2 YNFKEQ. The CDR3 runs to 17 residues. After removal of 0 bases from V and 3 bases from J, the junction contained 8 bases not matched to a gene. The CDR3 sequence: CASSQEGWASGSYEQYF. Written as DNA, the CDR3 is TGTGCCAGCAGCCAAGAGGGGTGGGCTAGCGGGAGCTACGAGCAGTACTTC.

The genes are TRBV27 and TRBJ2-1; 8 bases are a match to TRBD2. This CDR3 is 19 amino acids long. The germline gives CDR1 MNHEY, CDR2 SMNVEV (reference sequence). V lost 4 bases to trimming and J lost 4 bases; unmatched junction nucleotides: 18. The CDR3 DNA reads as TGTGCCAGCAGTTCGAACGCGGGAGGCAGCTACGTGGAATACAATGAGCAGTTCTTC. Translating gives CASSSNAGGSYVEYNEQFF.

The rearrangement joins TRBV2 to TRBJ2-1; TRBD2 is a possible D gene (5 bases). The germline V gene has CDR1 SNHLY and CDR2 FYNNEI. The V and J ends lost 1 base and 9 bases respectively, with 10 bases between them. The CDR3 is made up of 13 amino acids. The CDR3 loop reads CASSEVPRGEQFF. The CDR3 region has the DNA TGTGCCAGCAGTGAAGTCCCCCGGGGTGAGCAGTTCTTC. Drawing the rest from reference TRBV2 and TRBJ2-1, the complete variable domain is EPEVTQTPSHQVTQMGQEVILRCVPISNHLYFYWYRQILGQKVEFLVSFYNNEISEKSEIFDDQFSVERPDGSNFTLKIRSTKLEDSAMYFCASSEVPRGEQFFGPGTRLTVL.

V gene TRBV6-5 combines with J gene TRBJ1-1; 7 bases match TRBD1. V was clipped by 6 bases and J by 4 bases; unmatched bases: 11. Germline CDR1 and CDR2: MNHEY and SVGAGI. The CDR3 has 15 amino acids. CDR3 residues: CASSPGQGESTEAFF. Written as DNA, the CDR3 is TGTGCCAGCAGCCCCGGCCAGGGGGAATCCACTGAAGCTTTCTTT.

The V and J genes are TRBV4-1 and TRBJ1-5; the match to TRBD1 covers 9 bases. CDR3 length: 18 residues. Trimming took 0 bases from V and 6 from J; bases not matched to a gene: 12. Looked up from germline, CDR1 is MGHRA and CDR2 is YSYEKL. The CDR3 DNA reads TGCGCCAGCAGCCAAGAAGGGGGGACAGGGTCCCGTTCTCAGCCCCAGCATTTT. Encoded protein: CASSQEGGTGSRSQPQHF.

The chain recombines TRBV5-1 with TRBJ1-2; 8 nucleotides line up with TRBD1. V dropped 4 bases and J dropped 6; count of bases not matched to a gene: 8. Germline V gene sequence: CDR1 SGHRS, CDR2 YFSETQ. This CDR3 spans 14 amino acids. The CDR3 protein is CASSSGPGGDGYTF. In DNA form, the CDR3 reads TGCGCCAGCAGCAGTGGGCCAGGGGGCGATGGCTACACCTTC. The complete variable domain, with remaining parts taken from reference TRBV5-1 and TRBJ1-2, reads KAGVTQTPRYLIKTRGQQVTLSCSPISGHRSVSWYQQTPGQGLQFLFEYFSETQRNKGNFPGRFSGRQFSNSRSEMNVSTLELGDSALYLCASSSGPGGDGYTFGSGTRLTVV.

This clone was detected a few times. The chain recombines TRBV5-1 with TRBJ1-1; D is possibly TRBD1 (5 bases). Deletions cut 0 bases from V and 3 bases from J, with 21 bases between. Per germline, CDR1 SGHRS and CDR2 YFSETQ. This CDR3 has 18 amino acids. CDR3: CASSLEVDTAILDTEAFF. CDR3 nucleotide sequence: TGCGCCAGCAGCTTGGAAGTGGACACGGCCATTTTGGACACTGAAGCTTTCTTT.

Comments on this clone: Without the conserved terminal phenylalanine or tryptophan, this CDR3 likely stems from a read error. It is unclear where the CDR3 begins or ends on the DNA, so no DNA is shown, and the CDR3 is as TCRdb lists it. This sequence joins TRBV21-1 and TRBJ2-7; the DNA was not compared with TRBD1, the D call given in the table. TRBV21-1 is recorded as a pseudogene. With termini counted, the CDR3 has 8 amino acids. CDR3 sequence reads: CASDGQAD.

This clone appeared once. This CDR3 is also generated by other DNA sequences in the sample. The rearrangement links TRBV28 to TRBJ2-7; D is unresolved. Trimming removed 6 bases at V and 0 bases at J, with 6 bases between. Germline loops: CDR1 MDHEN, CDR2 SYDVKM. The CDR3 length is 12 residues. The CDR3 region has the DNA TGTGCCAGCAGCTCCAGCTCCTACGAGCAGTACTTC. Amino acid sequence: CASSSSSYEQYF.

Details on this clone: Other DNA sequences from this sample encode an identical CDR3 as well. V and J are TRBV6-5 and TRBJ1-3; the D is unclear. Trimming stripped 0 bases from V and 0 bases from J, with 9 bases between. This CDR3 has 16 residues. The germline V gene encodes CDR1 MNHEY and CDR2 SVGAGI. The CDR3 bases are TGTGCCAGCAGTTACTCAGAGCGGTTCTCTGGAAACACCATATATTTT. Translating gives CASSYSERFSGNTIYF.

V is TRBV6-6 and J is TRBJ2-7; possible D gene TRBD1, 6 bases. The CDR3 length is 15 residues. Per germline, CDR1 MNHNY and CDR2 SVGAGI (reference sequence). Trimming stripped 5 bases from V and 5 bases from J, with 19 bases between. For the CDR3, the DNA is TGTGCCAGCAGTCTCAGGGACACCGGTTTAAACGAGCAGTACTTC. It translates to CASSLRDTGLNEQYF.

CDR3 nucleotides: TGTGCCAGTAGCTCCGGTGAGCAGTTCTTC. It specifies CASSSGEQFF. The chain recombines TRBV19 with TRBJ2-1; D gene uncertain. Germline assignment: CDR1 LNHDA and CDR2 SQIVND (reference sequence). V lost 6 bases and J lost 9, with 6 bases in between. The CDR3 runs to 10 residues.

V is TRBV5-1 and J is TRBJ1-6, with D unresolved. The CDR3 has 17 residues. CDR1 is SGHRS and CDR2 is YFSETQ in the germline V gene. Trimming left V 1 base short and J 0 bases short, with 11 bases between. CDR3 residues: CASSLSPGSSYNSPLHF. Here the CDR3 DNA reads TGCGCCAGCAGCTTGTCTCCGGGGAGCTCCTATAATTCACCCCTCCACTTT.